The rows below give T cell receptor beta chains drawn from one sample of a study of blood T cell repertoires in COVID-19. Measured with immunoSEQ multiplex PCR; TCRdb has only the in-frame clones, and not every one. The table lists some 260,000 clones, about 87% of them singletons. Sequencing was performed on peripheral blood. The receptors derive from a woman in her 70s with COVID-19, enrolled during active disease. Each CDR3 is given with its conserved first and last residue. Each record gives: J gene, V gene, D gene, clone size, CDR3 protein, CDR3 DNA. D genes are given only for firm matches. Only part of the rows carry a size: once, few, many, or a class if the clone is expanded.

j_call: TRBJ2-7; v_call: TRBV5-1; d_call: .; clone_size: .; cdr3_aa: CASSLEAVYEQYF; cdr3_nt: TGCGCCAGCAGCTTGGAGGCGGTGTACGAGCAGTACTTC
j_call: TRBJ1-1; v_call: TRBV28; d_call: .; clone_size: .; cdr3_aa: CASSLDRLNTEAFF; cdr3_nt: TGTGCCAGCAGCTTAGACAGACTGAACACTGAAGCTTTCTTT
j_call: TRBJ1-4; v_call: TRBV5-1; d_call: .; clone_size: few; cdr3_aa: CASSPTVGQWEKLFF; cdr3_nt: TGCGCCAGCAGCCCGACAGTCGGTCAATGGGAAAAACTGTTTTTT
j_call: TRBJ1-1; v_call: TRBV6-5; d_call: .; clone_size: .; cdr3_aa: CASSTWGVPTEAFF; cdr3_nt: TGTGCCAGCAGTACATGGGGGGTACCCACTGAAGCTTTCTTT
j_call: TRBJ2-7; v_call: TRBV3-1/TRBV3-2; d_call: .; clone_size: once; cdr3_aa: CASSQEGSGSEQYF; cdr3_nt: TGTGCCAGCAGCCAAGAAGGTTCGGGGTCCGAGCAGTACTTC
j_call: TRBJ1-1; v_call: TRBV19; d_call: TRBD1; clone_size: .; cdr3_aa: CASSDHRGPNTEAFF; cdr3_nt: TGTGCCAGTAGTGACCACAGGGGCCCAAACACTGAAGCTTTCTTT
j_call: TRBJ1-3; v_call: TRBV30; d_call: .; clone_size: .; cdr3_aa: CAWSVPRVAGNTIYF; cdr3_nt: TGTGCCTGGAGTGTCCCCAGGGTGGCTGGAAACACCATATATTTT
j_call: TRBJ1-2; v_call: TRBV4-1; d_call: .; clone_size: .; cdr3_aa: CASSQETLNYGYTF; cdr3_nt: TGCGCCAGCAGCCAAGAAACACTAAACTATGGCTACACCTTC
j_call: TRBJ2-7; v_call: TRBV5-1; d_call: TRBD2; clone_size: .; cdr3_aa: CASSADTSGLYEQYF; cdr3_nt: TGCGCCAGCAGCGCGGACACTAGCGGGCTCTACGAGCAGTACTTC
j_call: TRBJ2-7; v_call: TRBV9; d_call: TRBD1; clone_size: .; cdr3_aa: CASSEGQGFDEQYF; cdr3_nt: TGTGCCAGCAGCGAGGGACAGGGTTTCGACGAGCAGTACTTC
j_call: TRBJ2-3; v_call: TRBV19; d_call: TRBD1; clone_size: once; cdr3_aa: CASSAGTGREDTQYF; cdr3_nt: TGTGCCAGTAGTGCTGGGACAGGGAGAGAGGATACGCAGTATTTT
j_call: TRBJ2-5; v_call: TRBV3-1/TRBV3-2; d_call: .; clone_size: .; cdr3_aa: CASSQASWAKETQYF; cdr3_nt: TGTGCCAGCAGCCAAGCTAGCTGGGCAAAAGAGACCCAGTACTTC
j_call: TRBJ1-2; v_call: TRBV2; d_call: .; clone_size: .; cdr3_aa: CASSENRAGYGYTF; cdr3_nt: TGTGCCAGCAGTGAAAACAGGGCGGGCTATGGCTACACCTTC
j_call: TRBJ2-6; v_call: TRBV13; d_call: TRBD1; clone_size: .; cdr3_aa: CASRDRYSGANVLTF; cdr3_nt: TGTGCCAGCAGGGACAGGTACTCTGGGGCCAACGTCCTGACTTTC
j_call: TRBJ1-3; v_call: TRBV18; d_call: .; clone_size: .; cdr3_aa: CASSPLRDRASGNTIYF; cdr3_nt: TGTGCCAGCTCACCACTGCGGGATCGGGCTTCTGGAAACACCATATATTTT
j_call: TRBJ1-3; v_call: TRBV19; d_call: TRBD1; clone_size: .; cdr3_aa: CASSQQGARGNTIYF; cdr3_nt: TGTGCCAGTAGTCAACAGGGGGCACGAGGAAACACCATATATTTT
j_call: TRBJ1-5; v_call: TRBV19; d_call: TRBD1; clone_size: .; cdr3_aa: CASSIAGTGNQPQHF; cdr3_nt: TGTGCCAGTAGTATAGCCGGGACAGGCAATCAGCCCCAGCATTTT
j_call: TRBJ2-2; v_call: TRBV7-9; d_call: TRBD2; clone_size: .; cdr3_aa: CASSLIYTSGYEPGELFF; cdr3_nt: TGTGCCAGCAGCTTAATTTATACTAGCGGCTATGAACCCGGGGAGCTGTTTTTT
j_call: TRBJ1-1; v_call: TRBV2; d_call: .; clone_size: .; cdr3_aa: CASRGRGGNTEAFF; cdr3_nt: TGTGCCAGCAGGGGACGGGGAGGAAACACTGAAGCTTTCTTT
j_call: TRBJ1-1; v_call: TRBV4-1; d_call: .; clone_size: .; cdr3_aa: CASSPLTGNTEAFF; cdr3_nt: TGCGCCAGCAGCCCACTGACAGGGAACACTGAAGCTTTCTTT
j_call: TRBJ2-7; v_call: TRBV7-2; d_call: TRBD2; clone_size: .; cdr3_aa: CASSSGLVREQYF; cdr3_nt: TGTGCCAGCAGCTCTGGACTAGTACGTGAGCAGTACTTC
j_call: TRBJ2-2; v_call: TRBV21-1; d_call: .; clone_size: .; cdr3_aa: CASSKRELTPTGELFF; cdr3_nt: TGTGCCAGCAGCAAAAGGGAGCTGACCCCCACCGGGGAGCTGTTTTTT